The subject of this entry is one T cell receptor beta chain. These data are taken from a study of shared clonotypes between healthy human individuals. Losses at the gene ends were 5 bases for V and 6 bases for J; bases not matched to a gene: 9. This CDR3 is built from 14 residues. The germline V gene encodes CDR1 SGHAT and CDR2 FQNNGV. Data came from immunoSEQ multiplex PCR; TCRdb stores just in-frame clones and leaves some out. The sample includes around 700,000 clones, 55% to 75% of them seen just once. Specimen: memory CD4+ T cells sorted from blood. Sample subset: CD45RA-negative fraction. The rearrangement links TRBV11-2 to TRBJ2-7; 8 nucleotides match TRBD1. This TCR was recovered from a woman aged 25 to 39 in good health. The CDR3 DNA is TGTGCCAGCAGCGGAGACAGGGGATCTGGCGAGCAGTACTTC. It encodes CASSGDRGSGEQYF. The complete variable domain, with remaining parts taken from reference TRBV11-2 and TRBJ2-7, reads EAGVAQSPRYKIIEKRQSVAFWCNPISGHATLYWYQQILGQGPKLLIQFQNNGVVDDSQLPKDRFSAERLKGVDSTLKIQPAKLEDSAVYLCASSGDRGSGEQYFGPGTRLTVT.